These 2 T cell receptor beta chains came from one sample sequenced in a study of cytomegalovirus exposure and HLA in healthy donors. PCR used 60 Vbeta primers and 13 Jbeta primers. Using immunoSEQ multiplex PCR, the repertoire was profiled, and TCRdb retains in-frame clones only, with some absent. The sample has about 160,000 clones, roughly 80% seen once. The sample was PBMCs. These receptor sequences come from a female donor in good health and CMV-seronegative.

The chain links TRBV18 to TRBJ2-7, with 7 bases fitting TRBD1. Germline CDR1 and CDR2: KGHSH and LQKENI. V trimming: 0 bases; J trimming: 3 bases; junction bases outside the gene matches: 5. The CDR3 extends over 15 amino acids. The CDR3 DNA reads TGTGCCAGCTCACCACCGTCACAGGGGAGCTACGAGCAGTACTTC. Amino acids: CASSPPSQGSYEQYF.

V gene TRBV7-8 combines with J gene TRBJ2-7; 7 bases fit TRBD1. With V trimmed by 2 bases and J by 6 bases, 10 bases remained unmatched. The germline CDR1 and CDR2 sequences are SGHVS and FQNEAQ. The CDR3 is made up of 15 amino acids. CDR3 residues: CASSLSRGRTGEQYF. The CDR3 DNA sequence: TGTGCCAGCAGCTTATCCAGGGGGAGAACCGGCGAGCAGTACTTC.